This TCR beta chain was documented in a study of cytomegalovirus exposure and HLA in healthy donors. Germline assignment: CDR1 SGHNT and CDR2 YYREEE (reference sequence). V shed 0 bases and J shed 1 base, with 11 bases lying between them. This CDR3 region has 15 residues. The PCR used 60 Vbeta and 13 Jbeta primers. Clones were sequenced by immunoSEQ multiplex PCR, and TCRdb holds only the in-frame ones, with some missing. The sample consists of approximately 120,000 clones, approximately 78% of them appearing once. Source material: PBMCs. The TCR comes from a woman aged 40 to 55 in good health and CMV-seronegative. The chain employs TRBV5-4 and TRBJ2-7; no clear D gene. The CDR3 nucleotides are TGTGCCAGCAGCTTGGGTGGTAGCCGATCCTACGAGCAGTACTTC. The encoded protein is CASSLGGSRSYEQYF.